A selection of T cell receptor beta chains follows, all from one sample in a study of identical twins. TCRdb re-called the 5' RACE reads through MiXCR, storing one row per CDR3 protein. The sample contains 550,000 to 700,000 distinct CDR3 sequences, just under 10% of which appear only once. These data were likewise used in another study, on yellow fever vaccine responses in identical twins.

The source material was PBMCs. These receptors all stem from a woman aged 18-30 years in good health. The CDR3 runs from the conserved cysteine through the conserved F or W. Each record gives: CDR3 protein, V gene, J gene.

CASSQVGLAGPSYNEQFF	TRBV4-3	TRBJ2-1
CSPNGGRGTEETQYF	TRBV29-1	TRBJ2-5
CASSQAQNNEQFF	TRBV4-2	TRBJ2-1
CSAFTGGATNEKLFF	TRBV20-1	TRBJ1-4
CASSWGISRAAGGTQYF	TRBV5-4	TRBJ2-5
CASSQGVRPLEQYF	TRBV14	TRBJ2-7
CASSLGLGYGYTF	TRBV4-3	TRBJ1-2
CASSRGQITSGANVLTF	TRBV3-1	TRBJ2-6
CASSPGTGGQQYF	TRBV18	TRBJ2-7
CASSYPGLAGQETQYF	TRBV6-5	TRBJ2-5
CSVLGLAGGMGTGELFF	TRBV29-1	TRBJ2-2
CASSLNTGGHTEAFF	TRBV7-9	TRBJ1-1
CATSGGSGTQNEKLFF	TRBV15	TRBJ1-4
CSARTSGLLEQYF	TRBV20-1	TRBJ2-7
CATSRDNRGNTGELFF	TRBV15	TRBJ2-2
CASIGGGPKLSSYNEQFF	TRBV2	TRBJ2-1
CASSPLYRDRAHNEQFF	TRBV14	TRBJ2-1
CSVDNRGSYEQFF	TRBV29-1	TRBJ2-1
CASSQTGRSSGANVLTF	TRBV12-3/TRBV12-4	TRBJ2-6
CASSSTQTQYF	TRBV3-1	TRBJ2-5
CASRKSGSPPEQYF	TRBV12-3/TRBV12-4	TRBJ2-7
CASSPGTASYEQYF	TRBV6-5	TRBJ2-7
CASMGQGAGGELFF	TRBV2	TRBJ2-2
CASSQNTVGRVNGQYF	TRBV3-1	TRBJ2-7
CASSFPGLAGGQQFF	TRBV5-4	TRBJ2-1